The clone carrying this TCR beta chain occurred a few times. The data were taken from a study of siplizumab effects on memory and regulatory T cells. The CDR3 runs 14 residues. Trimming stripped 1 base from V and 2 bases from J, with 9 bases between. Germline-derived CDR1 and CDR2 are SGHVS and FNYEAQ. Produced via immunoSEQ multiplex PCR; TCRdb's table is partial and in-frame only. Among 45,000 to 60,000 clones, roughly 84% were seen once, and the ten largest hold less than 0.35%. The TCR comes from a human donor in good health. The material sequenced was naive CD8+ T cells sorted from blood. The chain uses TRBV7-6 and TRBJ2-7, with D maybe TRBD2 (6 bases). For the CDR3, the DNA is TGTGCCAGCAGCTTAGTCGGGAGCCCCTACGAGCAGTACTTC. Residues: CASSLVGSPYEQYF.